These 3 T cell receptor beta chains originate from one sample sequenced in a study of T cell responses to AZD1222 COVID-19 vaccine. The protocol was immunoSEQ multiplex PCR, while the TCRdb copy is restricted to in-frame clones and leaves out a portion. Here the sample spans tens of thousands of clones, roughly 82% being singletons. The sample consisted of peripheral blood, taken on day 0 of AZD1222 vaccination. These receptors were obtained from an adult in good health.

The chain is built from TRBV6-5 and TRBJ2-4; 7 nucleotides agree with TRBD1. The CDR3 spans 13 residues. Looked up from germline, CDR1 is MNHEY and CDR2 is SVGAGI. V was pared by 5 bases and J by 4 bases, with 2 bases of the junction left unmatched. The CDR3 coding sequence is TGTGCCAGCAGTCCGGGACAGAAAAACATTCAGTACTTC. The encoded protein is CASSPGQKNIQYF.

This chain links TRBV27 with TRBJ1-5, with D hard to call. This CDR3 is 13 amino acids long. The germline V gene has CDR1 MNHEY and CDR2 SMNVEV (reference sequence). V was pared by 5 bases and J by 7 bases, with 12 bases between. The CDR3 bases are TGTGCCAGCAGTACGCCGACACGACAGCCCCAGCATTTT. Its translation: CASSTPTRQPQHF.

This chain links TRBV28 with TRBJ1-6; D is ambiguous. The CDR3 runs to 16 residues. Germline assignment: CDR1 MDHEN and CDR2 SYDVKM. Deletions cut 2 bases from V and 13 bases from J, with 21 bases between. The CDR3 DNA follows: TGTGCCAGCAGTTTACGGCCGGGTCTGGAACTTGCGCCCCTCCACTTT. Encoded protein: CASSLRPGLELAPLHF. Supplemented by reference TRBV28 and TRBJ1-6, the full variable domain reads DVKVTQSSRYLVKRTGEKVFLECVQDMDHENMFWYRQDPGLGLRLIYFSYDVKMKEKGDIPEGYSVSREKKERFSLILESASTNQTSMYLCASSLRPGLELAPLHFGNGTRLTVT.